Shown below are 6 T cell receptor beta chains from a single sample sequenced in a study of Ad26.COV2.S vaccination and SARS-CoV-2 variants. Libraries were prepared by immunoSEQ multiplex PCR; TCRdb keeps only in-frame clonotypes and omits some of them. The table records around 350,000 clones, approximately 85% of them present only once. This sample's treatment: some 19 received Ad26.COV2.S at low or high dose, single or two shots; 5 received placebo; per-sample allocation not given. Following the first vaccine or placebo injection, samples were taken on day 63. Sequencing was performed on peripheral blood, taken in a trial of Ad26.COV2.S vaccine versus placebo. Receptors were obtained from a person between 18 and 60 years old who received the Ad26.COV2.S COVID-19 vaccine or a placebo.

The chain employs TRBV6-1 and TRBJ2-5; 12 positions match TRBD2. V lost 2 bases and J lost 4; bases outside the gene matches: 2. The length of the CDR3 is 15 residues. Germline V gene data show CDR1 as MNHNS and CDR2 as SASEGT. CDR3: CASSELAGGPETQYF. The CDR3 nucleotides read TGTGCCAGCAGTGAACTAGCGGGGGGGCCAGAGACCCAGTACTTC.

This clone occurred a few times. The rearrangement links TRBV9 to TRBJ2-1; the match to TRBD1 covers 7 bases. The CDR3 spans 15 residues. The germline CDR1 and CDR2 sequences are SGDLS and YYNGEE. V trimming: 3 bases; J trimming: 9 bases; junction bases outside the gene matches: 12. CDR3 sequence: CASSARQTGVGEQFF. CDR3 DNA: TGTGCCAGCAGCGCCCGACAAACAGGGGTCGGTGAGCAGTTCTTC.

This chain joins TRBV7-8 and TRBJ2-1, with 15 bases identical to TRBD2. Germline V gives CDR1 SGHVS, CDR2 FQNEAQ. Losses at the gene ends were 5 bases for V and 4 bases for J; bases not matched to a gene: 6. The CDR3 has 17 amino acids. The CDR3 DNA follows: TGTGCCAGCAGCCGCGGACTAGCGGGAGGGCCGTACAATGAGCAGTTCTTC. Translating gives CASSRGLAGGPYNEQFF.

This clone was observed a handful of times. V is TRBV9 and J is TRBJ2-7; 8 nucleotides match TRBD1. Germline-derived CDR1 and CDR2 are SGDLS and YYNGEE. The V and J ends lost 3 bases and 2 bases, in that order; junction bases with no gene match: 4. This CDR3 has 14 amino acids. Here the CDR3 DNA reads TGTGCCAGCAGCGGGGGACAGGAGGCCTACGAGCAGTACTTC. This sequence encodes CASSGGQEAYEQYF.

The CDR3 region has the DNA TGCGCCAGCAGCCAACCGGGACAGGGAAAAAACATTCAGTACTTC. As protein: CASSQPGQGKNIQYF. V usage is TRBV4-1 and J usage is TRBJ2-4, with 9 bases fitting TRBD1. The CDR3 runs to 15 residues. Losses at the gene ends were 2 bases for V and 4 bases for J; bases not matched to a gene: 3. Germline CDR1 reads MGHRA; CDR2 reads YSYEKL.

This chain connects TRBV7-9 to TRBJ1-6; 7 positions match TRBD1. The V and J ends lost 5 bases and 10 bases, in that order; junction bases with no gene match: 11. The CDR3 is 15 amino acids. Germline loops: CDR1 SEHNR, CDR2 FQNEAQ (reference sequence). In DNA, the CDR3 is TGTGCCAGCAGCAGCGACAGGGCCTGGCTCTCACCCCTCCACTTT. Translated, it gives CASSSDRAWLSPLHF.